Following are 11 T cell receptor beta chains from one sample sequenced in a study of CD8 T cells in ankylosing spondylitis (TCRdb year 2017). The full study reports these points: A TCR beta motif of eight highly homologous amino acid variants appeared characteristic of blood from ankylosing spondylitis patients.

The library came from 5' RACE. Sequencing used an Illumina HiSeq 2500. TCRdb reworked the public reads: Q25 trimming with fastp, MiXCR clone assembly, productive beta chains retained. When rows share a CDR3 protein, they turn into one entry using the most common DNA and genes. The sample table contains about 450,000 distinct CDR3 sequences; only one count was recorded for 25% to 30% of them. Together, the top ten hold roughly 1% of the sample. No antigens are known for them. Input material: blood, either unsorted or a sorted T cell fraction (not recorded which). The receptors here all came from a male donor with ankylosing spondylitis.

This clonotype was seen a few times. The V gene is TRBV6-2 or TRBV6-3, the J gene TRBJ1-1; 10 bases align to TRBD1. Germline V lookup: CDR1 MNHEY, CDR2 SVGEGT. This CDR3 has 13 amino acids. The trim removed 10 bases at V and 4 bases at J, leaving 6 bases unmatched. The CDR3 is CATKGDRGTEAFF. The CDR3, as DNA: TGTGCCACCAAAGGGGACAGGGGCACTGAAGCTTTCTTT.

This clonotype was recorded a few times. The chain links TRBV7-9 to TRBJ1-2; unclear D gene. V lost 5 bases and J lost 0, with 10 bases in between. Germline V gives CDR1 SEHNR, CDR2 FQNEAQ (reference sequence). The CDR3 totals 14 residues. Written as DNA, the CDR3 is TGTGCCAGCAGCGCCACGGAAGCTAACTATGGCTACACCTTC. It translates to CASSATEANYGYTF.

This chain joins TRBV15 and TRBJ1-2, with D possibly TRBD1 on 5 matching bases. V was cut by 6 bases and J by 6 bases, with 14 bases left in between. CDR1 LNHNV and CDR2 YYDKDF come from the germline V gene (reference sequence). This CDR3 contains 13 residues. The CDR3 region is CATSGGARDGYTF. CDR3 DNA: TGTGCCACCAGTGGCGGGGCGCGGGATGGCTACACCTTC.

This clonotype was counted a few times. The genes are TRBV2 and TRBJ2-7; D ambiguous. Germline CDR1 reads SNHLY; CDR2 reads FYNNEI. V was cut by 1 base and J by 2 bases, with 9 bases left in between. The CDR3 loop spans 14 amino acids. CDR3 DNA sequence: TGTGCCAGCAGTGAAGGCCAGGAAGCCTACGAGCAGTACTTC. Its protein product is CASSEGQEAYEQYF. The full variable domain, with the rest looked up from reference TRBV2 and TRBJ2-7, is EPEVTQTPSHQVTQMGQEVILRCVPISNHLYFYWYRQILGQKVEFLVSFYNNEISEKSEIFDDQFSVERPDGSNFTLKIRSTKLEDSAMYFCASSEGQEAYEQYFGPGTRLTVT.

The chain couples TRBV20-1 to TRBJ2-3, with D perhaps matching TRBD2 (6 bases). The V end was cut by 2 bases, the J end by 5 bases, with 14 bases between. The CDR3 sequence is 14 residues long. From germline, CDR1 is DFQATT and CDR2 SNEGSKA (reference sequence). CDR3 residues: CSARPPLALDTQYF. The DNA of the CDR3 is TGCAGTGCTAGACCCCCCCTAGCGCTAGATACGCAGTATTTT.

This clonotype was seen a few times. The genes are TRBV2 and TRBJ2-7; D gene ambiguous. Per the germline V gene, CDR1 is SNHLY and CDR2 is FYNNEI. Trimming removed 6 bases at V and 2 bases at J, with 14 bases between. The CDR3 is made up of 14 amino acids. CDR3 region: CASSPPELPYEQYV. The CDR3 coding sequence is TGTGCCAGCAGCCCGCCGGAGCTCCCCTACGAGCAGTACGTC.

This clonotype was observed many times. The chain has TRBV3-1 and TRBJ1-2; the D gene is possibly TRBD1 (5 bases). Trimming pared 0 bases from V and 0 bases from J, leaving 14 bases between. This CDR3 region has 17 residues. Germline loops: CDR1 LGHDT, CDR2 YNNKEL (reference sequence). CDR3 protein: CASSQDSRTTTNYGYTF. The CDR3 DNA follows: TGTGCCAGCAGCCAAGATTCCAGGACAACAACTAACTATGGCTACACCTTC.

The rearrangement links TRBV24-1 to TRBJ2-1, with 9 bases matching TRBD2. After removal of 4 bases from V and 7 bases from J, the junction contained 7 bases not matched to a gene. This CDR3 region has 15 residues. Germline lookup yields CDR1 KGHDR and CDR2 SFDVKD. The CDR3 region is CATSETTSGPNEQFF. CDR3 bases: TGTGCCACCAGTGAAACCACTAGCGGGCCAAATGAGCAGTTCTTC.

A few counts support this clonotype. The chain links TRBV14 to TRBJ2-7; D not certain. In germline, CDR1 is SGHDN, CDR2 FVKESK. CDR3 size: 15 residues. V was shortened by 4 bases and J by 3 bases, with 16 bases between the two germline ends. CDR3 bases: TGTGCCAGCAGCCTGCGGTTCGGGCAGATCTACGAGCAGTACTTC. This gives the protein CASSLRFGQIYEQYF. The whole variable domain, remainder taken from reference TRBV14 and TRBJ2-7, is EAGVTQFPSHSVIEKGQTVTLRCDPISGHDNLYWYRRVMGKEIKFLLHFVKESKQDESGMPNNRFLAERTGGTYSTLKVQPAELEDSGVYFCASSLRFGQIYEQYFGPGTRLTVT.

This clonotype was counted only a few times. The rearrangement uses TRBV2 and TRBJ2-7, with 7 bases lining up with TRBD1. Germline CDR1 reads SNHLY; CDR2 reads FYNNEI. The J segment lost 3 bases and the V segment lost 7 bases, leaving 12 bases of the junction unmatched. The CDR3 sequence is 15 residues long. The CDR3 here is CASTRTGVPLYEQYV. CDR3 in DNA: TGTGCCAGCACCAGGACAGGCGTACCTCTCTACGAGCAGTACGTC.

The chain combines TRBV20-1 with TRBJ2-6; 9 bases match TRBD1. J lost 4 bases, V lost 3 bases, and 7 bases had no gene match. There are 16 residues in the CDR3. Germline assignment: CDR1 DFQATT and CDR2 SNEGSKA (reference sequence). CDR3 nucleotide sequence: TGCAGTGCTAGGTTACAGGGGGCGACAGGGGCCAACGTCCTGACTTTC. Protein sequence: CSARLQGATGANVLTF.